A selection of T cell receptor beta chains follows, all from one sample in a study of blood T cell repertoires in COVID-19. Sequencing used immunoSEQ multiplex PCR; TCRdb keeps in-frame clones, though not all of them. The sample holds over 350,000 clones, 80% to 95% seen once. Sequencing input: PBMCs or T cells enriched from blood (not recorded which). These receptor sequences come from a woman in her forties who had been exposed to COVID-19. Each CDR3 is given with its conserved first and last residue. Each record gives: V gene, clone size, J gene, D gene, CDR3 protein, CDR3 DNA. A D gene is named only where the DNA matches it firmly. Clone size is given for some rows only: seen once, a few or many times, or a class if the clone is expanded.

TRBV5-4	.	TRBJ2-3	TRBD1	CASSLDPGQTDTQYF	TGTGCCAGCAGCCTCGACCCGGGACAGACAGATACGCAGTATTTT
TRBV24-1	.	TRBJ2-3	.	CATSEGREDTQYF	TGTGCCACCAGTGAAGGTCGGGAGGATACGCAGTATTTT
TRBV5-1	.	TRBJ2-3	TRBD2	CASREFVAGPEDTQYF	TGCGCCAGCAGGGAATTCGTAGCGGGGCCCGAGGATACGCAGTATTTT
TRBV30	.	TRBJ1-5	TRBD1	CAWSPPGQASQPQHF	TGTGCCTGGAGTCCTCCGGGACAGGCTAGTCAGCCCCAGCATTTT
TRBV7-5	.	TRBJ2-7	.	CVRSLGQRGVYEQYF	TGTGTCAGAAGCTTAGGGCAGCGGGGGGTCTACGAGCAGTACTTC
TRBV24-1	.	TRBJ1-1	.	CATSDSLRYEAFF	TGTGCCACCAGTGATTCCCTCAGATATGAAGCTTTCTTT
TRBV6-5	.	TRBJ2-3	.	CASSYGTTDTQYF	TGTGCCAGCAGTTACGGGACTACAGATACGCAGTATTTT
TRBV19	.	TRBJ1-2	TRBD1	CATYRGNGYTF	TGTGCCACCTACAGGGGTAATGGCTACACCTTC
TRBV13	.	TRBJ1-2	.	CASSSQGFYGYTF	TGTGCCAGCAGTTCACAGGGATTCTATGGCTACACCTTC
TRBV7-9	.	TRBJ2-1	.	CASSLARDNEQFF	TGTGCCAGCAGCTTAGCCAGGGACAATGAGCAGTTCTTC
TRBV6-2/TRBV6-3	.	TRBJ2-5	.	CASSYGGETQYF	TGTGCCAGCAGTTATGGCGGAGAGACCCAGTACTTC
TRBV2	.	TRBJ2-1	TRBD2	CASSVTSGRVVSSYNEQFF	TGTGCCAGCAGTGTGACTAGCGGGAGGGTTGTAAGCTCCTACAATGAGCAGTTCTTC
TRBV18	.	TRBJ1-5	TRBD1	CASSPGLGQGRSQGPQHF	TGTGCCAGCTCACCTGGACTCGGACAGGGACGATCACAGGGGCCCCAGCATTTT
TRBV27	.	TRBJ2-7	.	CASSFGILGREQYF	TGTGCCAGCAGTTTCGGGATACTGGGTCGGGAGCAGTACTTC
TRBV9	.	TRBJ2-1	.	CASTRRASEYNEQFF	TGTGCCAGCACCCGGAGGGCCTCGGAATACAATGAGCAGTTCTTC
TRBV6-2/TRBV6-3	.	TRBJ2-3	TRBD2	CASSYSGGSTDTQYF	TGTGCCAGCAGTTACTCGGGGGGGAGCACAGATACGCAGTATTTT
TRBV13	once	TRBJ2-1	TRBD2	CASNPRGEGLHNEQFF	TGTGCCAGCAACCCTAGAGGGGAGGGACTTCACAATGAGCAGTTCTTC
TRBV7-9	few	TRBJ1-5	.	CASSLVGEPQHF	TGTGCCAGCAGCTTAGTAGGGGAGCCCCAGCATTTT
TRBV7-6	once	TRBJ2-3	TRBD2	CASTPGLAIDTQYF	TGTGCCAGCACCCCGGGACTAGCAATAGATACGCAGTATTTT
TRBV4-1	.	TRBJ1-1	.	CASSLTRNTEAFF	TGCGCCAGCAGCCTTACGAGGAACACTGAAGCTTTCTTT
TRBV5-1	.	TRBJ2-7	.	CASSFGGLGHEQYF	TGCGCCAGCAGCTTCGGGGGACTTGGACACGAGCAGTACTTC
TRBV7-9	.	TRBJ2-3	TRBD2	CASSLRLAGGITDTQYF	TGTGCCAGCAGCCTAAGACTAGCGGGAGGAATCACAGATACGCAGTATTTT
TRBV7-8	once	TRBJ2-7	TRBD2	CASSPRTSGYEQYF	TGTGCCAGCAGCCCCAGGACTAGCGGCTACGAGCAGTACTTC
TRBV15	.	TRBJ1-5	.	CATSRDQWGEPQHF	TGTGCCACCAGCAGAGATCAGTGGGGAGAGCCCCAGCATTTT
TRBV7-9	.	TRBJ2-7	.	CASSFPGTIYEQYF	TGTGCCAGCAGCTTCCCCGGGACAATCTACGAGCAGTACTTC
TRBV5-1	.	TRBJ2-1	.	CASTGYNEQFF	TGCGCCAGCACAGGTTACAATGAGCAGTTCTTC
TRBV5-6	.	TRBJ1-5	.	CASSLWAGQPQHF	TGTGCCAGCAGCTTATGGGCAGGGCAGCCCCAGCATTTT
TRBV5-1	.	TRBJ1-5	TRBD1	CASSLEGGAQPQHF	TGCGCCAGCAGCTTGGAAGGGGGCGCTCAGCCCCAGCATTTT
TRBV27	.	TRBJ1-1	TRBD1	CASSLPGQKAFF	TGTGCCAGCAGTTTACCGGGACAGAAAGCTTTCTTT
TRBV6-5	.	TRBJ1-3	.	CASSYSGALGNTIYF	TGTGCCAGCAGTTACTCGGGGGCACTAGGAAACACCATATATTTT
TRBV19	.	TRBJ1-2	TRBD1	CASSPTGNYGYTF	TGTGCCAGTAGTCCGACAGGGAACTATGGCTACACCTTC
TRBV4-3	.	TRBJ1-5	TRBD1	CASSHTTGGHQPQHF	TGCGCCAGCAGCCATACGACAGGGGGCCATCAGCCCCAGCATTTT
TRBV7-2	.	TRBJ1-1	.	CASSSQRGGTEAFF	TGTGCCAGCAGCTCCCAGAGGGGAGGGACTGAAGCTTTCTTT
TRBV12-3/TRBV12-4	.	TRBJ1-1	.	CASSEGVWTEAFF	TGTGCCAGCAGTGAGGGGGTTTGGACTGAAGCTTTCTTT
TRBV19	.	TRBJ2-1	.	CASSIFPGRGPYNEQFF	TGTGCCAGTAGTATATTTCCCGGGCGGGGCCCCTACAATGAGCAGTTCTTC
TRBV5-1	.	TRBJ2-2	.	CASSLGARTHTGELFF	TGCGCCAGCAGCTTGGGGGCTAGGACACACACCGGGGAGCTGTTTTTT
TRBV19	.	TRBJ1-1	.	CASSIYDSEAFF	TGTGCCAGTAGTATTTACGACTCTGAAGCTTTCTTT
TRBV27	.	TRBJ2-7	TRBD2	CASRLAGGPTDEQYF	TGTGCCAGCAGATTAGCGGGAGGGCCTACCGACGAGCAGTACTTC
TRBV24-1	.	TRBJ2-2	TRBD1	CATSDFRDRGITGELFF	TGTGCCACCAGTGATTTTCGGGACAGGGGGATCACCGGGGAGCTGTTTTTT
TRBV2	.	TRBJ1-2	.	CASSEINSYYGYTF	TGTGCCAGCAGTGAAATTAACAGCTACTATGGCTACACCTTC
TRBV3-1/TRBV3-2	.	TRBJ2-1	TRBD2	CASSQDQGLAGGNEQFF	TGTGCCAGCAGCCAAGATCAGGGACTAGCGGGGGGCAATGAGCAGTTCTTC
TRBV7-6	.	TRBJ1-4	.	CASSLQGGNEKLFF	TGTGCCAGCAGCTTACAGGGTGGTAATGAAAAACTGTTTTTT
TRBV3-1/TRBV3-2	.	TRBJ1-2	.	CASSQVSGGQGYTF	TGTGCCAGCAGCCAAGTTTCAGGTGGGCAGGGCTACACCTTC
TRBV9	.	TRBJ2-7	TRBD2	CASSQRAGDSYEQYF	TGTGCCAGCAGTCAGAGAGCGGGGGACTCCTACGAGCAGTACTTC